The clone carrying this T cell receptor (beta chain) came up a few times. The sample originates from a study of blood T cell repertoires in COVID-19. Sequenced by immunoSEQ multiplex PCR; TCRdb stores in-frame clones only, minus some. The repertoire includes around 94,000 clones, 80% of them detected once, and under 20% sits in the top ten. The CDR3 has 15 residues. V was trimmed by 1 base and J by 1 base, leaving 9 bases between them. Germline V gene lookup returns CDR1 SGHRS and CDR2 YFSETQ. Source material: peripheral blood. The receptor was derived from a human donor in a cohort sampled during active COVID-19. This chain links TRBV5-1 with TRBJ2-1; D gene ambiguous. The CDR3, as DNA: TGCGCCAGCAGCTTGCGGCAGGTTTCCTACAATGAGCAGTTCTTC. Amino acids: CASSLRQVSYNEQFF.